The 14 T cell receptor beta chains reported below all come from one sample, sequenced in a study of cytomegalovirus exposure and HLA in healthy donors. In the PCR, 60 Vbeta and 13 Jbeta primers were used. Assay: immunoSEQ multiplex PCR; the TCRdb copy retains only in-frame clones and omits some. The sample contains 150,000 to 200,000 clones, around 75% of which appear only once. Sequencing input: PBMCs. The source is a woman in her 30s in good health and CMV-seronegative.

V and J are TRBV6-6 and TRBJ1-3; the D is unclear. Looked up from germline, CDR1 is MNHNY and CDR2 is SVGAGI (reference sequence). The CDR3 spans 16 residues. Trimming stripped 5 bases from V and 2 bases from J, with 16 bases between. The CDR3 sequence: CASSHSTRGTGNTIYF. The DNA for the CDR3 is TGTGCCAGCAGTCATAGTACCCGAGGTACTGGAAACACCATATATTTT.

This clone was detected a few times. The chain employs TRBV14 and TRBJ2-2; no definite D call. The CDR3 has 18 amino acids. With 7 bases removed from V and 0 bases from J, the gap between germline ends came to 21 bases. Per the germline V gene, CDR1 is SGHDN and CDR2 is FVKESK. CDR3: CASTPASHNPANTGELFF. As DNA, the CDR3 is TGTGCCAGCACCCCCGCCTCGCACAACCCCGCGAACACCGGGGAGCTGTTTTTT.

This clone was found once. The V gene is TRBV15, the J gene TRBJ1-5, with unresolved D. The CDR3 is 13 amino acids. CDR1 LNHNV and CDR2 YYDKDF come from the germline V gene (reference sequence). Trimming stripped 0 bases from V and 9 bases from J, with 9 bases between. The CDR3 DNA sequence: TGTGCCACCAGCAGAGATCGCCGGGGGCCCCAGCATTTT. Translated: CATSRDRRGPQHF.

J is TRBJ2-7 and V is TRBV11-2, with TRBD1 matching over 9 bases. V lost 8 bases, J lost 2 bases, and 7 bases stayed unmatched. In germline, CDR1 is SGHAT, CDR2 FQNNGV. The CDR3 consists of 14 residues. The CDR3 is CASVITGGPYEQYF. CDR3 DNA: TGTGCCAGCGTTATAACAGGGGGCCCCTACGAGCAGTACTTC.

The chain recombines TRBV6-6 with TRBJ2-3; D is perhaps TRBD1 (6 bases). From germline, CDR1 is MNHNY and CDR2 SVGAGI (reference sequence). The CDR3 is made up of 14 amino acids. V dropped 7 bases and J dropped 3 bases, with 14 bases sitting between them. The CDR3 DNA reads as TGTGCCAGCACCGCAGGGGCGAAAACAGATACGCAGTATTTT. Its protein is CASTAGAKTDTQYF.

The table lists this clone with a few counts. The chain recombines TRBV10-2 with TRBJ2-5; D gene unclear. The CDR3 loop spans 12 amino acids. V dropped 6 bases and J dropped 1 base, with 6 bases sitting between them. Germline CDR1 and CDR2: WSHSY and SAAADI. CDR3 in DNA: TGCGCCAGCAGCCCAGTCCAAGAGACCCAGTACTTC. Protein sequence: CASSPVQETQYF.

This chain connects TRBV5-1 to TRBJ2-1; 8 bases map to TRBD2. Germline CDR1 reads SGHRS; CDR2 reads YFSETQ. The CDR3 is made up of 15 amino acids. V lost 6 bases and J lost 1; bases outside the gene matches: 6. In nucleotides, the CDR3 is TGCGCCAGCATGGGGGGCGGGGGGTCCTACAATGAGCAGTTCTTC. Protein: CASMGGGGSYNEQFF. The entire variable domain, with the rest obtained from reference TRBV5-1 and TRBJ2-1, is as follows: KAGVTQTPRYLIKTRGQQVTLSCSPISGHRSVSWYQQTPGQGLQFLFEYFSETQRNKGNFPGRFSGRQFSNSRSEMNVSTLELGDSALYLCASMGGGGSYNEQFFGPGTRLTVL.

V and J are TRBV6-6 and TRBJ2-1; D perhaps matches TRBD2 (5 bases). Trimming left V 2 bases short and J 9 bases short, with 11 bases between. CDR1 is MNHNY, CDR2 SVGAGI, per germline (reference sequence). The CDR3 totals 13 residues. Here the CDR3 reads CASSYQLGGEQFF. DNA for the CDR3: TGTGCCAGCAGTTACCAACTAGGAGGTGAGCAGTTCTTC.

The V and J genes are TRBV5-1 and TRBJ1-1; D perhaps matches TRBD1 (5 bases). Trimming cost V 7 bases and J 0 bases, with 16 bases left between them. In germline, CDR1 is SGHRS, CDR2 YFSETQ. The CDR3 has 15 residues. The CDR3 protein is CASRIGAIMNTEAFF. In DNA form, the CDR3 reads TGCGCCAGCCGGATAGGGGCTATCATGAACACTGAAGCTTTCTTT. The full variable domain, its missing parts supplied by reference TRBV5-1 and TRBJ1-1, is KAGVTQTPRYLIKTRGQQVTLSCSPISGHRSVSWYQQTPGQGLQFLFEYFSETQRNKGNFPGRFSGRQFSNSRSEMNVSTLELGDSALYLCASRIGAIMNTEAFFGQGTRLTVV.

The chain carries TRBV2 and TRBJ1-2; 7 nucleotides align to TRBD1. The CDR3 sequence is 17 residues long. Germline CDR1 reads SNHLY; CDR2 reads FYNNEI. Germline trimming cut 3 bases from V and 0 bases from J; bases unmatched to any gene: 10. CDR3 protein: CASSDPQGGETNYGYTF. The CDR3 DNA sequence: TGTGCCAGCAGTGACCCCCAGGGGGGAGAGACTAACTATGGCTACACCTTC.

CDR3 DNA sequence: TGTGCCAGCAGCTTAACGGCGACAAACTCACCCCTCCACTTT. Its translation: CASSLTATNSPLHF. The rearrangement joins TRBV7-3 to TRBJ1-6; D gene unclear. Germline values: CDR1 SGHTA, CDR2 FQGTGA. Deletions cut 0 bases from V and 10 bases from J, with 10 bases between. The CDR3 is made up of 14 amino acids.

The chain couples TRBV30 to TRBJ2-7, with D possibly TRBD1 on 5 matching bases. V shed 3 bases and J shed 3 bases, with 15 bases lying between them. Germline assignment: CDR1 GTSNPN and CDR2 SVGIG (reference sequence). The CDR3 loop spans 14 amino acids. The CDR3 spells CAWSASAGYYEQYF. As DNA, the CDR3 is TGTGCCTGGAGCGCTTCGGCAGGGTACTACGAGCAGTACTTC.

The chain links TRBV15 to TRBJ2-5, with D uncertain. Germline CDR1 and CDR2: LNHNV and YYDKDF (reference sequence). Trimming left V 8 bases short and J 3 bases short, with 16 bases between. The CDR3 spans 14 residues. The CDR3 DNA reads as TGTGCCACCCGGTTTGGTTATGCGGAAGAGACCCAGTACTTC. The encoded protein is CATRFGYAEETQYF.

The CDR3 is CASSLARGVAGLSYEQFF. In nucleotides, the CDR3 is TGTGCCAGCAGCTTAGCGCGGGGCGTAGCGGGATTGTCCTATGAGCAGTTCTTC. The V and J genes are TRBV7-2 and TRBJ2-1; 8 nucleotides match TRBD2. V trimming: 0 bases; J trimming: 8 bases; junction bases outside the gene matches: 15. Germline CDR1 SGHTA, CDR2 FQGNSA. CDR3 length equals 18 residues.